These 10 T cell receptor beta chains originate from one sample sequenced in a study of cytomegalovirus exposure and HLA in healthy donors. The PCR made use of 60 Vbeta and 13 Jbeta primers. Profiled with immunoSEQ multiplex PCR; TCRdb holds only in-frame clones, not every one. The repertoire holds approximately 71,000 clones, with about two thirds as singletons. Material: PBMCs. These receptors were obtained from a middle-aged woman in good health and CMV-seropositive.

This clone was seen once. The chain carries TRBV14 and TRBJ2-7, with TRBD2 matching 11 bases. Germline V gives CDR1 SGHDN, CDR2 FVKESK. The junction had 10 bases not matched to a gene; V was cut back by 5 bases and J by 7 bases. This CDR3 contains 15 residues. CDR3 residues: CASSVRLAGHIEQYF. DNA for the CDR3: TGTGCCAGCAGCGTTCGACTAGCGGGGCACATAGAGCAGTACTTC.

The chain links TRBV20-1 to TRBJ1-3; D may be TRBD1 (5 bases). The CDR3 has 11 residues. The germline gives CDR1 DFQATT, CDR2 SNEGSKA (reference sequence). Trimming left V 5 bases short and J 15 bases short, with 17 bases between. The CDR3 region is CSAALQERRYF. The CDR3 DNA follows: TGCAGTGCTGCTCTACAGGAGAGGAGATATTTT.

The chain has TRBV7-9 and TRBJ2-7; D is perhaps TRBD1 (6 bases). Germline-derived CDR1 and CDR2 are SEHNR and FQNEAQ (reference sequence). CDR3 length equals 12 residues. Trimming took off 6 bases at V and 7 bases at J, with 13 bases between the two ends. CDR3 protein: CASRPDSEEQYF. Here the CDR3 DNA reads TGTGCCAGCAGGCCGGACAGCGAAGAGCAGTACTTC. Complete variable domain (other parts from reference TRBV7-9 and TRBJ2-7): DTGVSQNPRHKITKRGQNVTFRCDPISEHNRLYWYRQTLGQGPEFLTYFQNEAQLEKSRLLSDRFSAERPKGSFSTLEIQRTEQGDSAMYLCASRPDSEEQYFGPGTRLTVT.

The rearrangement links TRBV7-3 to TRBJ2-4; 15 nucleotides align to TRBD2. V was clipped by 2 bases and J by 5 bases; unmatched bases: 10. The CDR3 totals 19 residues. Germline V lookup: CDR1 SGHTA, CDR2 FQGTGA. CDR3 loop: CASSLGLAGGPVTENIQYF. In DNA form, the CDR3 reads TGTGCCAGCAGCTTAGGACTAGCGGGGGGGCCGGTAACCGAAAACATTCAGTACTTC.

V usage is TRBV10-1 and J usage is TRBJ1-1; possible D gene TRBD1, 5 bases. This CDR3 contains 15 residues. Germline CDR1 is WNHNN and CDR2 is SYGVQD (reference sequence). Trimming left V 0 bases short and J 4 bases short, with 12 bases between. The CDR3 nucleotides read TGCGCCAGCAGTGAGTCGTGGGGGGGTAGCACTGAAGCTTTCTTT. Residues: CASSESWGGSTEAFF.

This clone was seen just once. V usage is TRBV30 and J usage is TRBJ1-3; D remains ambiguous. This CDR3 has 14 amino acids. The ends were cut back, 3 bases at V and 8 bases at J, with 17 bases in the middle. The V gene's germline CDR1 is GTSNPN and CDR2 SVGIG (reference sequence). CDR3 nucleotide sequence: TGTGCCTGGAGAAGGATCTTGGAGGGAGACACCATATATTTT. This gives the protein CAWRRILEGDTIYF.

V gene TRBV9 combines with J gene TRBJ1-3; TRBD1 might be the D (6 bases). Germline CDR1 SGDLS, CDR2 YYNGEE. This CDR3 is built from 17 residues. V lost 3 bases to trimming and J lost 0 bases, with 16 bases between them. CDR3 sequence: CASSGRGSTLSGNTIYF. In DNA form, the CDR3 reads TGTGCCAGCAGCGGAAGGGGGAGCACACTCTCTGGAAACACCATATATTTT.

The gene calls are TRBV5-1 and TRBJ2-5; D is possibly TRBD1 (5 bases). This CDR3 comprises 13 residues. V was cut by 0 bases and J by 3 bases, with 6 bases left in between. Germline CDR1 is SGHRS and CDR2 is YFSETQ. The CDR3 DNA reads as TGCGCCAGCAGCTTGGAGGGGAAAGAGACCCAGTACTTC. Its translation is CASSLEGKETQYF. Using reference TRBV5-1 and TRBJ2-5 for the parts outside the CDR3, the full variable domain is KAGVTQTPRYLIKTRGQQVTLSCSPISGHRSVSWYQQTPGQGLQFLFEYFSETQRNKGNFPGRFSGRQFSNSRSEMNVSTLELGDSALYLCASSLEGKETQYFGPGTRLLVL.

The chain uses TRBV6-5 and TRBJ1-6; D is uncertain. CDR1 MNHEY and CDR2 SVGAGI come from the germline V gene. Trimming pared 6 bases from V and 0 bases from J, leaving 6 bases between. The CDR3 sequence is 14 residues long. In DNA, the CDR3 is TGTGCCAGCAGCGGGGTCTCCTATAATTCACCCCTCCACTTT. It encodes CASSGVSYNSPLHF.

This clone is a singleton in its sample. This chain uses TRBV29-1 with TRBJ2-3, with TRBD2 matching over 8 bases. CDR1 SQVTM and CDR2 ANQGSEA come from the germline V gene. The CDR3 totals 14 residues. Losses at the gene ends were 5 bases for V and 4 bases for J; bases not matched to a gene: 8. CDR3 in amino acids: CSVSVSGESDTQYF. The CDR3 coding sequence is TGCAGCGTTAGCGTTAGCGGGGAGTCAGATACGCAGTATTTT.